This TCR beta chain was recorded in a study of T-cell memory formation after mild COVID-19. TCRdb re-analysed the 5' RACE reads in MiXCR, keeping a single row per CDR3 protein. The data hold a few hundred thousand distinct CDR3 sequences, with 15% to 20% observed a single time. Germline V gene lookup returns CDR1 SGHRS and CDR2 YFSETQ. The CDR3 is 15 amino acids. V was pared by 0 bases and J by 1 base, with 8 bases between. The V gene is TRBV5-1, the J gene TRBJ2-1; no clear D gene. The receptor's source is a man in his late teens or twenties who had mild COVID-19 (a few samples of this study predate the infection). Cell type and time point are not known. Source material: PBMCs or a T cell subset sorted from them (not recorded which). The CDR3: CASSLAWGSYNEQFF. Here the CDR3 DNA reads TGCGCCAGCAGCTTGGCTTGGGGTTCCTACAATGAGCAGTTCTTC.